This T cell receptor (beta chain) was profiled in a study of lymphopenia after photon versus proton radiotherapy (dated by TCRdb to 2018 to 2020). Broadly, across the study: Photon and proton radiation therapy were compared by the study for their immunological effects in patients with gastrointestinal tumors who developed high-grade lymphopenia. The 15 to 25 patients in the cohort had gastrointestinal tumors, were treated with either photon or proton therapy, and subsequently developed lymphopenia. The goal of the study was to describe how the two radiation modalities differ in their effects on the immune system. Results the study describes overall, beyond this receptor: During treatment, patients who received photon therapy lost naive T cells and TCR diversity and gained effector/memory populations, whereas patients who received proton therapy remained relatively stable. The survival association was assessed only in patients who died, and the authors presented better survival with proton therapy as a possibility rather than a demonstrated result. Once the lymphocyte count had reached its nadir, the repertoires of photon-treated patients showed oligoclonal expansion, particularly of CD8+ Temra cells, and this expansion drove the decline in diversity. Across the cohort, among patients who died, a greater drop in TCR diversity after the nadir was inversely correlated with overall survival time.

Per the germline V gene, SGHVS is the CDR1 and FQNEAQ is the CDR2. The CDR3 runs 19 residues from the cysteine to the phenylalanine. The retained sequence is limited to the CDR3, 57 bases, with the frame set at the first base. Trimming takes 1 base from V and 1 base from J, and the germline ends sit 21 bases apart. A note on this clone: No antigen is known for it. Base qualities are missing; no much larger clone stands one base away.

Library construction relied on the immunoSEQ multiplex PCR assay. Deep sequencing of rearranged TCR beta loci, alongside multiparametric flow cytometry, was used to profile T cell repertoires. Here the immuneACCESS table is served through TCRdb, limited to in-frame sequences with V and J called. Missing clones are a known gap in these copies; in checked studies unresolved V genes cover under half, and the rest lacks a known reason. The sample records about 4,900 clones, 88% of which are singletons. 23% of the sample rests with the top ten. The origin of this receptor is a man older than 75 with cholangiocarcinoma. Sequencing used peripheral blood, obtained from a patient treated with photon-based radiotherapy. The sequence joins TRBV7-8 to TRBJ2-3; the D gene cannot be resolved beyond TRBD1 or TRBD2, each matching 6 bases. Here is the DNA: TGTGCCAGCAGCTTAGGATGGATTACTGGGGGCGGGGGCACAGATACGCAGTATTTT. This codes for CASSLGWITGGGGTDTQYF.